This T cell receptor (beta chain) was captured in a study of cytomegalovirus exposure and HLA in healthy donors (dated by TCRdb to 2015 to 2018). About the full investigation: The 500 to 800 repertoires of the first cohort and the 120 validation repertoires were produced on the same platform, according to a later analysis. A separate validation cohort of 100 to 150 different subjects was used in addition to the roughly 700-subject first cohort. The study combined high-throughput TCR immunosequencing, statistical association of individual TCRs with disease status, and machine learning to predict cytomegalovirus infection status. The study was designed to test whether signatures of past pathogen exposure could be identified by cataloging public T cell receptors.

Trimming costs V 1 base and J 13 bases, and their ends lie 14 bases apart. As encoded in the germline V gene, CDR1 is LGHNA while CDR2 is YNFKEQ. Its CDR3 holds 13 amino acids, cysteine through phenylalanine. Only the CDR3 portion is preserved as DNA: 39 bases, with reading frame beginning at the first base. As concerns this clone: There is no known antigen for this receptor. No base-level quality is on record; no much larger clone is a single base apart.

Study-wide conclusions, independent of this receptor: It was suggested by the authors that the approach could potentially be generalized to other disease states and immunological phenotypes. A few of the identified cytomegalovirus-associated TCR beta chains were confirmed in vitro to be specific for cytomegalovirus antigens. Subsequent analysis determined that TCRs grouped into clusters in the first cohort also showed a tendency toward co-occurrence across the roughly 120 validation repertoires, and 85% to 95% of cluster scores exceeded 0. All 120 or so repertoires were used to score co-occurrence in the validation cohort in a later analysis, because that analysis had no HLA typing for the cohort. Across donors, most TCR sequences were observed very rarely, whereas some public TCRs were present in many individuals. In the study, around 150 TCR beta chains were listed as associated with cytomegalovirus. The classifier was reported to diagnose cytomegalovirus status with high specificity and sensitivity in both the original and validation cohorts.

The donors were included in the validation cohort of roughly 130 subjects, a group kept apart from the approximately 690-subject first cohort. Preparation of the library involved the immunoSEQ multiplex PCR assay. Regarding the original processing steps: A statistical classification framework was built to diagnose cytomegalovirus status from the catalog of TCR beta chain sequences. As stored in TCRdb, this immuneACCESS dataset retains in-frame rearrangements with V and J assigned. A fraction of the clones does not appear; measured against another copy, unresolved V genes explain less than half of the discrepancy, and the remainder lacks a known reason. D and trimming come from the DNA, and the V and J calls and clone size come from that table. The sample data list 95,000 to 150,000 clones, and roughly 95% of these were observed just once. In total, the top ten clones hold about 1.8% of the sample.

The chain links TRBV4-2 with TRBJ2-1, with a weak D call of TRBD2 (5 bases match). Sequenced input: PBMCs. The TCR was taken from a man between 18 and 35 years old in good health and CMV-seronegative. The nucleotides read TGTGCCAGCAGCCAAGCGATCCTAGCCTCACAGTTCTTC. The resulting protein is CASSQAILASQFF.